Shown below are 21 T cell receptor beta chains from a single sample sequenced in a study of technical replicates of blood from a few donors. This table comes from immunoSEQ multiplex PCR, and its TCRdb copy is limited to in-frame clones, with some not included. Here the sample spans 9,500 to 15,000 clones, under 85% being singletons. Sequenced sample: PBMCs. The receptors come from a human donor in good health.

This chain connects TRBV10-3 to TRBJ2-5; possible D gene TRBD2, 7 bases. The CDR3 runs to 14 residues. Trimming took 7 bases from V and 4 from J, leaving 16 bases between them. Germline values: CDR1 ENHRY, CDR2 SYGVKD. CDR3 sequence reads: CAIKKEGGGETQYF. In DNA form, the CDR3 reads TGTGCCATCAAGAAGGAGGGAGGGGGAGAGACCCAGTACTTC.

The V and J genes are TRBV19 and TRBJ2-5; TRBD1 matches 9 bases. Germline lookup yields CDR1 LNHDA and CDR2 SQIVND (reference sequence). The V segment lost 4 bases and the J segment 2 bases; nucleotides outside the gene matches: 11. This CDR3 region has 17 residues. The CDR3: CASSKDRGFQIQETQYF. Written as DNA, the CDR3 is TGTGCCAGTAGTAAGGACAGGGGTTTTCAAATTCAAGAGACCCAGTACTTC.

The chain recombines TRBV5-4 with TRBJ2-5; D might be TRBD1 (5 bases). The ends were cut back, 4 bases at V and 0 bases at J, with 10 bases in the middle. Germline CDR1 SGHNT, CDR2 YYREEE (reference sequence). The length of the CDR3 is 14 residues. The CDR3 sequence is CASSQDTYQETQYF. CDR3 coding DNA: TGTGCCAGCAGCCAGGACACGTACCAAGAGACCCAGTACTTC. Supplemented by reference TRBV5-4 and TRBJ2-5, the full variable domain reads ETGVTQSPTHLIKTRGQQVTLRCSSQSGHNTVSWYQQALGQGPQFIFQYYREEENGRGNFPPRFSGLQFPNYSSELNVNALELDDSALYLCASSQDTYQETQYFGPGTRLLVL.

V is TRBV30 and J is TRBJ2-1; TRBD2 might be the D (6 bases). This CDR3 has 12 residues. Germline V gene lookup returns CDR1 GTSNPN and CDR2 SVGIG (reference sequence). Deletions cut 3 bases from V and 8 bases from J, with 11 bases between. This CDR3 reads CAWRGGRDEQFF. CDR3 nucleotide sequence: TGTGCCTGGAGGGGGGGTAGAGATGAGCAGTTCTTC.

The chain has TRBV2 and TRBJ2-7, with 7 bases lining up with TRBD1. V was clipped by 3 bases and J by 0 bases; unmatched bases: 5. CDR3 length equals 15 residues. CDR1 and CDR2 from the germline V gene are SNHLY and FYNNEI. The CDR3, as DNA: TGTGCCAGCAGTGACGACAGGGTTGGCTCCTACGAGCAGTACTTC. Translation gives CASSDDRVGSYEQYF.

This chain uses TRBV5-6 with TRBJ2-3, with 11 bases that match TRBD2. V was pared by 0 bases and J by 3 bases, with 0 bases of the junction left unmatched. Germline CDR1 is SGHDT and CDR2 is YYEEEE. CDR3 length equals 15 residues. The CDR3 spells CASSLVAGGTDTQYF. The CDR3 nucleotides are TGTGCCAGCAGCTTGGTAGCGGGAGGGACAGATACGCAGTATTTT. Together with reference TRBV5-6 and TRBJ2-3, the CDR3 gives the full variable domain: DAGVTQSPTHLIKTRGQQVTLRCSPKSGHDTVSWYQQALGQGPQFIFQYYEEEERQRGNFPDRFSGHQFPNYSSELNVNALLLGDSALYLCASSLVAGGTDTQYFGPGTRLTVL.

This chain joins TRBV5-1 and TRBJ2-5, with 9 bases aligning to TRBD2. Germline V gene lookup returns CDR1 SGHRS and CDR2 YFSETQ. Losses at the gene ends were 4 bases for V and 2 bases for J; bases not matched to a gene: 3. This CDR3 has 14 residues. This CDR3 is CASSRSGSQETQYF. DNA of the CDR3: TGCGCCAGCAGCCGTAGCGGGAGTCAAGAGACCCAGTACTTC.

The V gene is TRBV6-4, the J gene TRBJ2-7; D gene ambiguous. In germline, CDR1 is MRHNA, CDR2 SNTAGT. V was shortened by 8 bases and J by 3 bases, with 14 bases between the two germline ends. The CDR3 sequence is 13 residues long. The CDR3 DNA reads TGTGCCAGCCAATTCGTGGAGATCTACGAGCAGTACTTC. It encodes CASQFVEIYEQYF.

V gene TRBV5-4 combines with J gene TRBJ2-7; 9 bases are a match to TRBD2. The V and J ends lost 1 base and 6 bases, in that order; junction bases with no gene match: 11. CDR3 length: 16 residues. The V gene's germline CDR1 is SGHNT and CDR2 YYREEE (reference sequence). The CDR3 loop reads CASSLFGSGSSGEQYF. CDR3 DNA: TGTGCCAGCAGCTTGTTCGGTAGCGGGAGCAGTGGCGAGCAGTACTTC.

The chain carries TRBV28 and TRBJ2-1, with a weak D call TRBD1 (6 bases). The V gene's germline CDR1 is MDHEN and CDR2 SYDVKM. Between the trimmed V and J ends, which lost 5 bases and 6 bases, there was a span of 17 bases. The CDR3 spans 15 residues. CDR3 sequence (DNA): TGTGCCAGCAGTCGACGGGTGGCAGGGGTCAATGAGCAGTTCTTC. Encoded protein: CASSRRVAGVNEQFF.

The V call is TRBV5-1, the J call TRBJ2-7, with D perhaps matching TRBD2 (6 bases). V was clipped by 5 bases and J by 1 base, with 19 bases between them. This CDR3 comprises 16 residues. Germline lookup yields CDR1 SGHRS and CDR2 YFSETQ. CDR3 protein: CASRLLPGTASYEQYF. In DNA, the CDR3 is TGCGCCAGCAGGTTACTGCCCGGGACTGCATCCTACGAGCAGTACTTC.

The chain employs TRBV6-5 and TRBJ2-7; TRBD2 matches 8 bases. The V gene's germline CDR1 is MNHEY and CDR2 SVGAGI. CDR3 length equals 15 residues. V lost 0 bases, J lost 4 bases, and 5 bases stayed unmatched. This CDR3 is CASSYSALAEYEQYF. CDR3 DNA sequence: TGTGCCAGCAGTTACTCAGCACTAGCGGAATACGAGCAGTACTTC.

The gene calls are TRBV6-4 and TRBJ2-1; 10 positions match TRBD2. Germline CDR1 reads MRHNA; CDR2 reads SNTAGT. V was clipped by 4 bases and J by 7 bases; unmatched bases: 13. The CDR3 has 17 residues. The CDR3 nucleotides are TGTGCCAGCAGTGTGATTAGCGGGAGGACCGCTATTAATGAGCAGTTCTTC. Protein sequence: CASSVISGRTAINEQFF.

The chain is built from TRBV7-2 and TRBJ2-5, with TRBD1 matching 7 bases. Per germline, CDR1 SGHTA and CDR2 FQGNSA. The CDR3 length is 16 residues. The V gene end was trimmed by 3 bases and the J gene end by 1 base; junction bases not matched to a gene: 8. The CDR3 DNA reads TGTGCCAGCAGCTTGTCGACAGGGTTGGGCCAAGAGACCCAGTACTTC. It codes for CASSLSTGLGQETQYF.

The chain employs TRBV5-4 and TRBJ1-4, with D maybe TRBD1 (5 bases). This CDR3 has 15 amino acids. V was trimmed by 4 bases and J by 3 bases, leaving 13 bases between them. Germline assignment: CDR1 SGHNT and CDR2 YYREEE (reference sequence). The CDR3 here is CASSRAGVSNEKLFF. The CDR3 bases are TGTGCCAGCAGCCGGGCGGGGGTCTCTAATGAAAAACTGTTTTTT.

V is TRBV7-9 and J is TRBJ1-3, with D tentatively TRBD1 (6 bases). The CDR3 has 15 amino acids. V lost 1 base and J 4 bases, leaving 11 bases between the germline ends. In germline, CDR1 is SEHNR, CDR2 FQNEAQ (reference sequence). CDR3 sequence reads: CASSLDAGAGNTIYF. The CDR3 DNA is TGTGCCAGCAGCTTAGACGCAGGGGCAGGAAACACCATATATTTT.

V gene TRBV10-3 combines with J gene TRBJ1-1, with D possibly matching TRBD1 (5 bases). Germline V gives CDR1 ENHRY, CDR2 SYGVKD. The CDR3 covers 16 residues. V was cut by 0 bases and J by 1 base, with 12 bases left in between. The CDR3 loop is CAISESYDRKNTEAFF. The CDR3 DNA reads TGTGCCATCAGTGAGTCGTACGACAGAAAGAACACTGAAGCTTTCTTT.

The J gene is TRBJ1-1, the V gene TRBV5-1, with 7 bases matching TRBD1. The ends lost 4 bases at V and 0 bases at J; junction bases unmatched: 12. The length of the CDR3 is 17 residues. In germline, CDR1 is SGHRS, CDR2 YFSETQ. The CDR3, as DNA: TGCGCCAGCAGCCTGCGCCTAAGACAGGGAATGAACACTGAAGCTTTCTTT. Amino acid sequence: CASSLRLRQGMNTEAFF. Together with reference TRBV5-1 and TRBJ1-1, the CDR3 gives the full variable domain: KAGVTQTPRYLIKTRGQQVTLSCSPISGHRSVSWYQQTPGQGLQFLFEYFSETQRNKGNFPGRFSGRQFSNSRSEMNVSTLELGDSALYLCASSLRLRQGMNTEAFFGQGTRLTVV.

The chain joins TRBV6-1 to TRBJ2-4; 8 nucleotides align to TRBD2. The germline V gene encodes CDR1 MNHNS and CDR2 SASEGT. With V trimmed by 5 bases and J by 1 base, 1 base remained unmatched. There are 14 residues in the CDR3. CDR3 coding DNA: TGTGCCAGCAGTCGGGGGGGGGCCAAAAACATTCAGTACTTC. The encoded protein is CASSRGGAKNIQYF.

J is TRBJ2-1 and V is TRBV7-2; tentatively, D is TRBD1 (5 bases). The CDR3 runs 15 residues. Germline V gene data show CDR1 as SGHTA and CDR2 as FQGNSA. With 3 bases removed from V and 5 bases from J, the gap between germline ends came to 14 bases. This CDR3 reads CASSLFLGANNEQFF. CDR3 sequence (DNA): TGTGCCAGCAGCTTGTTCCTAGGGGCTAACAATGAGCAGTTCTTC.

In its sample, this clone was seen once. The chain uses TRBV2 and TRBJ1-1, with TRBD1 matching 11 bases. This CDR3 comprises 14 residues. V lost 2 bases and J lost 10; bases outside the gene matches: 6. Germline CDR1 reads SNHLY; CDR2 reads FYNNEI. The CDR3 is CASSEFGQGAGAFF. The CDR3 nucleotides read TGTGCCAGCAGTGAATTCGGACAGGGGGCCGGAGCTTTCTTT.